This T cell receptor (beta chain) was profiled in a study of CD8 T cells in Susac syndrome. Reverse transcription of 0.5 to 1 ug RNA used random hexamers. Amplification of TCR beta CDR3 used immunoSEQ multiplex PCR across 54 Vbeta and 13 Jbeta. TCRdb analysed the immunoSEQ multiplex PCR reads with MiXCR anew, one entry per CDR3 protein. The sample carries 250,000 to 300,000 distinct CDR3 sequences, roughly 85% recorded once. Both CD4+ and CD8+ T cells were negatively isolated, and TEMRA cells underwent FACS enrichment. Overall study results and limits: The study acknowledged a relatively small number of individuals in its TCR sequencing and HLA analysis.

Comment on this clonotype: The antigen is unknown.

This TCR came from a human donor with multiple sclerosis. Sequenced input: CD8+ T cells from PBMCs.

CDR3 region: CASSSKSGALRTDTQYF. CDR3 DNA sequence: TGTGCCAGCAGCTCAAAGTCGGGGGCGCTAAGGACAGATACGCAGTATTTT. The chain employs TRBV7-9 and TRBJ2-3, with D perhaps assigned TRBD1 or TRBD2 (6 bases each). Trimming stripped 4 bases from V and 3 bases from J, with 20 bases between. The germline CDR1 and CDR2 sequences are SEHNR and FQNEAQ (reference sequence). The CDR3 is made up of 17 amino acids.